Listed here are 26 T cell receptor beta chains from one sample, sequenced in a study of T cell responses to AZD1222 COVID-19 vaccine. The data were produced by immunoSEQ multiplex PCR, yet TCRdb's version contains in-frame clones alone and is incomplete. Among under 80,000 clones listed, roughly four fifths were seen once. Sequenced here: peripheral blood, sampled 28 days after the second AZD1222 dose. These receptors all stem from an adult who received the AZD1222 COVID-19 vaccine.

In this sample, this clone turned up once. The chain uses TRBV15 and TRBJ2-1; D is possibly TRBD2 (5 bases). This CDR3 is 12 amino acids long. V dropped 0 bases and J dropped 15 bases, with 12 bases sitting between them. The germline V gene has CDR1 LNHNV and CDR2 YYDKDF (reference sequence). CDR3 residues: CATSRDGRLPFF. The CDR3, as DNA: TGTGCCACCAGCAGAGATGGGAGACTACCGTTCTTC.

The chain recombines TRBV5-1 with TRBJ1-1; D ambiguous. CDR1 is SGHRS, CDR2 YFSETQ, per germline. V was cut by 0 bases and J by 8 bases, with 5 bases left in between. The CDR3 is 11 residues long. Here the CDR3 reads CASSLGREAFF. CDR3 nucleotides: TGCGCCAGCAGCTTGGGCAGAGAAGCTTTCTTT.

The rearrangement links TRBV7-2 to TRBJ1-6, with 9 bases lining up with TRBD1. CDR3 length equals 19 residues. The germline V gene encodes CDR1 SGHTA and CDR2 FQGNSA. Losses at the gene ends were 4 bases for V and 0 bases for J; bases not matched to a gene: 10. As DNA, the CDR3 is TGTGCCAGCAGCTCGGGACAGGGTATTCCGAGCTCCTATAATTCACCCCTCCACTTT. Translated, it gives CASSSGQGIPSSYNSPLHF.

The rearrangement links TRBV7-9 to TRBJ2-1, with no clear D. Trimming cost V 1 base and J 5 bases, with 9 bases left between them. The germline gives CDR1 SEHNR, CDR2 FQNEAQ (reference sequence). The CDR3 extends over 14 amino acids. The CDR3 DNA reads TGTGCCAGCAGCTTAGTAGGCTCGCACAATGAGCAGTTCTTC. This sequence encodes CASSLVGSHNEQFF.

In DNA, the CDR3 is TGCGCCAGCAGAGGGCTTCTTTGGAACACTGAAGCTTTCTTT. Its protein is CASRGLLWNTEAFF. The chain uses TRBV4-1 and TRBJ1-1; D uncertain. The V end lost 6 bases, the J end lost 1 base, and 12 bases lay between the germline ends. Germline CDR1 and CDR2: MGHRA and YSYEKL. The CDR3 sequence is 14 residues long.

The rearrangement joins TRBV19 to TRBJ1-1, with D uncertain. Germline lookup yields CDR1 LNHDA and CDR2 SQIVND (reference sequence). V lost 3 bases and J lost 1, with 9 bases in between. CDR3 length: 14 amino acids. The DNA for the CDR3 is TGTGCCAGTAGTATCGCCACAAAGAACACTGAAGCTTTCTTT. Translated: CASSIATKNTEAFF.

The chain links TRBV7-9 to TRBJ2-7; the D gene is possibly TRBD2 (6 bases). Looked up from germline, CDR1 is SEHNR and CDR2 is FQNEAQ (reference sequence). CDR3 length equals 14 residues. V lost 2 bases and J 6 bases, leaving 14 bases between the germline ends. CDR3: CASSLRDWAAEQYF. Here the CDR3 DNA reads TGTGCCAGCAGCTTAAGGGACTGGGCGGCCGAGCAGTACTTC.

The CDR3 sequence is CASSLDGARLSNQPQHF. The CDR3 region has the DNA TGTGCCAGCAGCTTGGACGGGGCCCGATTGAGCAATCAGCCCCAGCATTTT. The V gene is TRBV7-9, the J gene TRBJ1-5; possible D gene TRBD1, 5 bases. Trimming shortened V by 3 bases and J by 1 base, and 16 bases separated the two germline ends. Germline CDR1 reads SEHNR; CDR2 reads FQNEAQ (reference sequence). The CDR3 contains 17 residues.

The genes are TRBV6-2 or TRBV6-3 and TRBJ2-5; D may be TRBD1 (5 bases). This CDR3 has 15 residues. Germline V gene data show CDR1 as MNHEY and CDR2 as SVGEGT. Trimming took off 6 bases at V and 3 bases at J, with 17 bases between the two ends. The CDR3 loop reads CASRPPGYNEETQYF. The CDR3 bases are TGTGCCAGCAGGCCTCCAGGGTATAATGAAGAGACCCAGTACTTC.

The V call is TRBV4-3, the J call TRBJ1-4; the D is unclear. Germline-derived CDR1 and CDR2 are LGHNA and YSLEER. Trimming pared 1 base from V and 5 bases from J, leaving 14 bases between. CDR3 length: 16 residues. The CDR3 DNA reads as TGCGCCAGCAGCCAAGGATTGGGAGTTCTCAATGAAAAACTGTTTTTT. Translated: CASSQGLGVLNEKLFF.

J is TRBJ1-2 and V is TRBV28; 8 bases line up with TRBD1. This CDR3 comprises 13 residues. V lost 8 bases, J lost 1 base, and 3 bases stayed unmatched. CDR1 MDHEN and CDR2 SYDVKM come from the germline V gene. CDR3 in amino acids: CASWTGLNYGYTF. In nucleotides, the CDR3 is TGTGCCAGCTGGACAGGGCTTAACTATGGCTACACCTTC.

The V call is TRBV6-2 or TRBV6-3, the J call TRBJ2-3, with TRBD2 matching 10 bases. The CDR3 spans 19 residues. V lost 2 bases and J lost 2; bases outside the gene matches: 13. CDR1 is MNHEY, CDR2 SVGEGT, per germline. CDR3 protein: CASSYPSSGSGDLTDTQYF. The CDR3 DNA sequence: TGTGCCAGCAGTTACCCGTCTAGCGGGAGTGGGGACCTCACAGATACGCAGTATTTT.

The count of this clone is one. The CDR3 nucleotides are TGTGCCAGCAGTTTAGGAAACACCGGGGAGCTGTTTTTT. Protein product: CASSLGNTGELFF. The V gene is TRBV12-3 or TRBV12-4, the J gene TRBJ1-3, with unresolved D. The J call may be mistaken, given a closer DNA end match to TRBJ2-2. CDR3 length equals 13 residues.

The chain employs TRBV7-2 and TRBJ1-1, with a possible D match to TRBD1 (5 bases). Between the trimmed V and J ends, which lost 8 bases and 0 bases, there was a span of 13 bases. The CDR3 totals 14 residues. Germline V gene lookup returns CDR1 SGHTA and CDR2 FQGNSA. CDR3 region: CASGRDPMNTEAFF. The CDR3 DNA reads TGTGCCAGCGGCCGGGACCCCATGAACACTGAAGCTTTCTTT.

The CDR3 DNA reads as TGTGCCAGCAGCATTGAACACGCGGGCGAGCAGTACTTC. It specifies CASSIEHAGEQYF. V usage is TRBV12-3 or TRBV12-4 and J usage is TRBJ2-7; D might be TRBD2 (5 bases). V gave up 6 bases and J gave up 6 bases, with 15 bases separating them. CDR3 length equals 13 residues.

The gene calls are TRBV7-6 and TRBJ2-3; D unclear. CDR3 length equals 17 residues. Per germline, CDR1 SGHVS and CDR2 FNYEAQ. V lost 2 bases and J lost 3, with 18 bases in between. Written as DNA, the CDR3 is TGTGCCAGCAGCTTACTTGGGCCGCTAAGTGGTACAGATACGCAGTATTTT. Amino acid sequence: CASSLLGPLSGTDTQYF.

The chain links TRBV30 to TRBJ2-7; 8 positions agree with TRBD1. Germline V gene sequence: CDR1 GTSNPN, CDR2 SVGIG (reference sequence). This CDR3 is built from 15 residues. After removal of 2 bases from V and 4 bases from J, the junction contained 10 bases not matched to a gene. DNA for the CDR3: TGTGCCTGGAGTAGAGGACAGGGAAGGGTGTACGAGCAGTACTTC. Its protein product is CAWSRGQGRVYEQYF. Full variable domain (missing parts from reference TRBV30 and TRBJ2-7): SQTIHQWPATLVQPVGSPLSLECTVEGTSNPNLYWYRQAAGRGLQLLFYSVGIGQISSEVPQNLSASRPQDRQFILSSKKLLLSDSGFYLCAWSRGQGRVYEQYFGPGTRLTVT.

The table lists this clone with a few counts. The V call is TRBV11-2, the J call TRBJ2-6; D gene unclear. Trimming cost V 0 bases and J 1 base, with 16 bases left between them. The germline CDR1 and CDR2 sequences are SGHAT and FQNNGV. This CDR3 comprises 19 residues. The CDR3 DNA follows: TGTGCCAGCAGCTTAGACGGAGTATTAACGCCGTCTGGGGCCAACGTCCTGACTTTC. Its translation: CASSLDGVLTPSGANVLTF. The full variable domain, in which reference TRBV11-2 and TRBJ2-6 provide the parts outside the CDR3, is EAGVAQSPRYKIIEKRQSVAFWCNPISGHATLYWYQQILGQGPKLLIQFQNNGVVDDSQLPKDRFSAERLKGVDSTLKIQPAKLEDSAVYLCASSLDGVLTPSGANVLTFGAGSRLTVL.

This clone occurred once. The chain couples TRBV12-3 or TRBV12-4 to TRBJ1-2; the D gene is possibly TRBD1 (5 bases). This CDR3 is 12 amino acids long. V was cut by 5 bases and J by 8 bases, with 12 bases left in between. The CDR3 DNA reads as TGTGCCAGCAGTGGGCGGGCAGGGGGCTACACCTTC. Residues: CASSGRAGGYTF.

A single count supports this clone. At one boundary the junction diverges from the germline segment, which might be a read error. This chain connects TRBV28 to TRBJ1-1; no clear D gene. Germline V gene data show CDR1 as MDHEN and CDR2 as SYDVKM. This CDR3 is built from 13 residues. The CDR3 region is CASSLIGPFEPFF. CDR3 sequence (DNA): TGTGCCAGCAGTTTAATCGGGCCCTTTGAACCTTTCTTT. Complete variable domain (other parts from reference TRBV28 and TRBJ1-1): DVKVTQSSRYLVKRTGEKVFLECVQDMDHENMFWYRQDPGLGLRLIYFSYDVKMKEKGDIPEGYSVSREKKERFSLILESASTNQTSMYLCASSLIGPFEPFFGQGTRLTVV.

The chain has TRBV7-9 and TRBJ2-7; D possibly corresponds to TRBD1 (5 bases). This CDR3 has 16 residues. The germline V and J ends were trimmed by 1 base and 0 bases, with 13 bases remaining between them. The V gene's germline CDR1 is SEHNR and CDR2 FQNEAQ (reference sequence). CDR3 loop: CASSLVQQASSYEQYF. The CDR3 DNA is TGTGCCAGCAGCTTAGTTCAACAGGCTAGCTCCTACGAGCAGTACTTC.

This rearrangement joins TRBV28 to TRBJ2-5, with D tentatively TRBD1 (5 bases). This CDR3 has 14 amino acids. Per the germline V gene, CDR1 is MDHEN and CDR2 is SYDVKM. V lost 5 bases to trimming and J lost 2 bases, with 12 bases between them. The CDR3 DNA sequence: TGTGCCAGCAGTCCAAGGGGCAGTCAAGAGACCCAGTACTTC. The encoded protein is CASSPRGSQETQYF. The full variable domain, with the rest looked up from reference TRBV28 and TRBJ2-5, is DVKVTQSSRYLVKRTGEKVFLECVQDMDHENMFWYRQDPGLGLRLIYFSYDVKMKEKGDIPEGYSVSREKKERFSLILESASTNQTSMYLCASSPRGSQETQYFGPGTRLLVL.

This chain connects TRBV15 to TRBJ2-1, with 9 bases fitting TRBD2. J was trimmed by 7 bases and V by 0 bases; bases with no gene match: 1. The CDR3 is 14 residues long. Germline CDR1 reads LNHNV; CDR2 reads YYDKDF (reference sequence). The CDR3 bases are TGTGCCACCAGCAGAGATACTAGCGGGAATGAGCAGTTCTTC. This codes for CATSRDTSGNEQFF.

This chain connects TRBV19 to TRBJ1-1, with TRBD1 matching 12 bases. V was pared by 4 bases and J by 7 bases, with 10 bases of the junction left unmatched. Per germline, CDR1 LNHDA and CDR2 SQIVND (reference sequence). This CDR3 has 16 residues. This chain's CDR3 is CASSKGQGANTGEAFF. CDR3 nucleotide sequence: TGTGCCAGTAGTAAGGGACAGGGGGCCAATACTGGTGAAGCTTTCTTT. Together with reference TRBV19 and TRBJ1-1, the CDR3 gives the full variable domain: DGGITQSPKYLFRKEGQNVTLSCEQNLNHDAMYWYRQDPGQGLRLIYYSQIVNDFQKGDIAEGYSVSREKKESFPLTVTSAQKNPTAFYLCASSKGQGANTGEAFFGQGTRLTVV.

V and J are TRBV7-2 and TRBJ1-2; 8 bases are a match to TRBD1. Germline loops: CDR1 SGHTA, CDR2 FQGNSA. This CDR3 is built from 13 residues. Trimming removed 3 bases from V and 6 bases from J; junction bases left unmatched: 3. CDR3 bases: TGTGCCAGCAGCTTCAGGACAGGGAATGGCTACACCTTC. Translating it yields CASSFRTGNGYTF.

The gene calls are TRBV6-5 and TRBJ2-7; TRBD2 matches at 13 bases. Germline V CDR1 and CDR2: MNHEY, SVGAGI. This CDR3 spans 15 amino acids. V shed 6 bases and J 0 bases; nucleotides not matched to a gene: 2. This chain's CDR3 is CASRRTSGSSYEQYF. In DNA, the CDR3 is TGTGCCAGCAGGAGGACTAGCGGGAGCTCCTACGAGCAGTACTTC.